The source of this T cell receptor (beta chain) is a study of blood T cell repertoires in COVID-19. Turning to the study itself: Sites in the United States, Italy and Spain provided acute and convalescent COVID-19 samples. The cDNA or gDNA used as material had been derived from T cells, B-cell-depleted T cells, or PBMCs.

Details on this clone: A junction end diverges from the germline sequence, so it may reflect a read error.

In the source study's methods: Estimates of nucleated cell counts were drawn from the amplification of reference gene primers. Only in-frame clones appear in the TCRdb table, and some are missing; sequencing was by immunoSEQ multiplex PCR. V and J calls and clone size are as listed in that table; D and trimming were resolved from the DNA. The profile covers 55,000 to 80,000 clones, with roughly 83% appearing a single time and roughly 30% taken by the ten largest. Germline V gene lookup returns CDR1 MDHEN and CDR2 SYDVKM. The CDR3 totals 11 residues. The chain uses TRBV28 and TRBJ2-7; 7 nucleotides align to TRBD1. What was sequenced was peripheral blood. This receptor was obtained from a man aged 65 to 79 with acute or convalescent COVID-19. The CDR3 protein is CASSFDRASDF. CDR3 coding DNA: TGTGCCAGCAGTTTCGACAGGGCCTCGGACTTC.